The clone carrying this TCR beta chain was picked up one time. Its antigen remains unidentified. Splitting of CD4+ cells produced CD45RA+ naive and CD45RA-negative memory subsets. The germline V and J ends were trimmed by 7 bases and 4 bases, with 12 bases remaining between them. Germline V CDR1 and CDR2: SGHNT, YYREEE (reference sequence). The CDR3 runs 14 residues. The sample originates from a study of shared clonotypes between healthy human individuals. Study results and caveats: Naive subsets generally exceeded memory subsets in estimated richness.

Authors' analysis steps: Sequence data from immunoSEQ were junction-only and lacked quality scores; consequently, filtering differed. The assay was immunoSEQ multiplex PCR, and TCRdb's table has in-frame clones only and misses some. That table gives V, J and clone size, and the DNA gave D and trimming. The sample comprises roughly 2 million clones, around 95% of which are singletons, and around 0.13% rests with the top ten. This clonotype was obtained from a young man in good health. J is TRBJ2-6 and V is TRBV5-4; the D is unclear. Sequenced: naive CD4+ T cells sorted from blood. The subset was: CD45RA+ positively selected. CDR3 DNA sequence: TGTGCCAGCGGTGGGAACCCCGGGGCCAACGTCCTGACTTTC. Amino acid sequence: CASGGNPGANVLTF.